A selection of T cell receptor beta chains follows, all from one sample in a study of shared clonotypes between healthy human individuals. Repertoires were generated with immunoSEQ multiplex PCR, while TCRdb's copy carries only in-frame clones and drops some. The sample lists 110,000 or so clones, about 67% occurring once. The sequenced sample consisted of memory CD8+ T cells sorted from blood. The source is a woman younger than 45 in good health. CDR3s include the opening cysteine and the closing phenylalanine or tryptophan. The D gene is left open where the match is weak. Clone size is not always given. Where it is, it says once, few, many or a class for expanded clones.

d_gene: TRBD2; abundance: -; v_gene: TRBV9; j_gene: TRBJ2-5; CDR3aa: CASSYGGSPSETQYF; CDR3nt: TGTGCCAGCAGCTATGGCGGGAGTCCGTCAGAGACCCAGTACTTC
d_gene: -; abundance: once; v_gene: TRBV5-1; j_gene: TRBJ2-7; CDR3aa: CASSLQGFSYEQYF; CDR3nt: TGCGCCAGCAGCTTACAGGGTTTCTCCTACGAGCAGTACTTC
d_gene: -; abundance: once; v_gene: TRBV19; j_gene: TRBJ2-7; CDR3aa: CASSIRDYVNEQYF; CDR3nt: TGTGCCAGTAGTATCCGGGATTACGTAAACGAGCAGTACTTC
d_gene: TRBD1; abundance: once; v_gene: TRBV28; j_gene: TRBJ1-4; CDR3aa: CASSLVQVPRQGEKLFF; CDR3nt: TGTGCCAGCAGTTTAGTACAGGTCCCCCGACAGGGGGAAAAACTGTTTTTT
d_gene: TRBD2; abundance: -; v_gene: TRBV4-1; j_gene: TRBJ2-1; CDR3aa: CASSQQIAGGSHEQFF; CDR3nt: TGCGCCAGCAGCCAACAGATCGCGGGAGGCTCCCATGAGCAGTTCTTC
d_gene: -; abundance: -; v_gene: TRBV10-3; j_gene: TRBJ1-1; CDR3aa: CAIIGEGRRTEAFF; CDR3nt: TGTGCCATCATCGGGGAGGGGAGGAGGACTGAAGCTTTCTTT
d_gene: -; abundance: few; v_gene: TRBV19; j_gene: TRBJ1-2; CDR3aa: CASSILSRDTYGYTF; CDR3nt: TGTGCCAGTAGTATACTGTCTCGGGACACCTATGGCTACACCTTC
d_gene: -; abundance: -; v_gene: TRBV19; j_gene: TRBJ2-2; CDR3aa: CASSLVRVSTGELFF; CDR3nt: TGTGCCAGTAGTCTGGTCAGGGTGAGCACCGGGGAGCTGTTTTTT
d_gene: TRBD2; abundance: -; v_gene: TRBV2; j_gene: TRBJ2-7; CDR3aa: CASSEVSGSDEQYF; CDR3nt: TGTGCCAGCAGTGAAGTTAGCGGGAGTGACGAGCAGTACTTC
d_gene: -; abundance: once; v_gene: TRBV28; j_gene: TRBJ2-7; CDR3aa: CASSFWTPYEQYF; CDR3nt: TGTGCCAGCAGTTTTTGGACGCCTTACGAGCAGTACTTC
d_gene: -; abundance: once; v_gene: TRBV7-9; j_gene: TRBJ2-2; CDR3aa: CASSQARSNTGELFF; CDR3nt: TGTGCCAGCAGCCAGGCCAGGTCGAACACCGGGGAGCTGTTTTTT
d_gene: -; abundance: -; v_gene: TRBV30; j_gene: TRBJ1-4; CDR3aa: CAWTPRGEKLFF; CDR3nt: TGTGCCTGGACCCCTCGGGGTGAAAAACTGTTTTTT
d_gene: -; abundance: many; v_gene: TRBV6-4; j_gene: TRBJ2-3; CDR3aa: CASSGGTTTDTQYF; CDR3nt: TGTGCCAGCAGCGGTGGAACCACCACAGATACGCAGTATTTT
d_gene: -; abundance: -; v_gene: TRBV19; j_gene: TRBJ2-6; CDR3aa: CASSIWSSGANVLTF; CDR3nt: TGTGCCAGTAGTATTTGGAGCTCTGGGGCCAACGTCCTGACTTTC
d_gene: -; abundance: many; v_gene: TRBV15; j_gene: TRBJ1-4; CDR3aa: CATSPAGENEKLFF; CDR3nt: TGTGCCACCAGCCCCGCGGGCGAAAATGAAAAACTGTTTTTT
d_gene: -; abundance: once; v_gene: TRBV4-2; j_gene: TRBJ2-7; CDR3aa: CASSLSLGAEAYEQYF; CDR3nt: TGTGCCAGCAGCTTAAGCTTAGGGGCCGAAGCCTACGAGCAGTACTTC
d_gene: TRBD2; abundance: -; v_gene: TRBV28; j_gene: TRBJ2-7; CDR3aa: CASSLAGGGHEQYF; CDR3nt: TGTGCCAGCAGTTTGGCGGGAGGAGGGCACGAGCAGTACTTC
d_gene: -; abundance: -; v_gene: TRBV4-2; j_gene: TRBJ1-2; CDR3aa: CASSPDSAGYTF; CDR3nt: TGTGCCAGCAGCCCGGACTCGGCGGGCTACACCTTC
d_gene: -; abundance: few; v_gene: TRBV19; j_gene: TRBJ2-7; CDR3aa: CASSPPSDEQYF; CDR3nt: TGTGCCAGTAGTCCCCCCTCGGACGAGCAGTACTTC
d_gene: TRBD1; abundance: -; v_gene: TRBV4-1; j_gene: TRBJ2-7; CDR3aa: CASSQVPPDRGGYEQYF; CDR3nt: TGCGCCAGCAGCCAAGTACCTCCCGACAGGGGGGGATACGAGCAGTACTTC
d_gene: TRBD1; abundance: -; v_gene: TRBV11-2; j_gene: TRBJ1-2; CDR3aa: CASTSDRGGYGYTF; CDR3nt: TGTGCCAGCACCAGCGACAGGGGGGGATATGGCTACACCTTC
d_gene: -; abundance: few; v_gene: TRBV6-4; j_gene: TRBJ1-2; CDR3aa: CASSDGAGGYGYTF; CDR3nt: TGTGCCAGCAGTGACGGGGCCGGGGGCTATGGCTACACCTTC
d_gene: -; abundance: -; v_gene: TRBV2; j_gene: TRBJ1-1; CDR3aa: CASSPTGSEAFF; CDR3nt: TGTGCCAGCAGCCCTACAGGGTCTGAAGCTTTCTTT
d_gene: -; abundance: few; v_gene: TRBV4-1; j_gene: TRBJ2-2; CDR3aa: CASSQDRDRDTGELFF; CDR3nt: TGCGCCAGCAGCCAAGATAGAGATCGGGACACCGGGGAGCTGTTTTTT
d_gene: -; abundance: -; v_gene: TRBV6-6; j_gene: TRBJ2-7; CDR3aa: CASSYSGSDEQYF; CDR3nt: TGTGCCAGCAGTTACTCTGGGTCTGACGAGCAGTACTTC
d_gene: TRBD1; abundance: -; v_gene: TRBV2; j_gene: TRBJ2-1; CDR3aa: CASRGGQGAYNEQFF; CDR3nt: TGTGCCAGCAGAGGCGGACAGGGAGCCTACAATGAGCAGTTCTTC
d_gene: -; abundance: -; v_gene: TRBV28; j_gene: TRBJ2-7; CDR3aa: CASSPPSARSEQYF; CDR3nt: TGTGCCAGCAGTCCTCCTTCAGCGCGGAGCGAGCAGTACTTC
d_gene: -; abundance: few; v_gene: TRBV4-1; j_gene: TRBJ2-7; CDR3aa: CASSHDGTLAPYEQYF; CDR3nt: TGCGCCAGCAGCCATGATGGGACGTTGGCCCCTTACGAGCAGTACTTC
d_gene: -; abundance: -; v_gene: TRBV5-1; j_gene: TRBJ1-3; CDR3aa: CASSGVSGNTIYF; CDR3nt: TGCGCCAGCAGCGGGGTCTCTGGAAACACCATATATTTT
d_gene: -; abundance: few; v_gene: TRBV28; j_gene: TRBJ1-1; CDR3aa: CASSLGSGMNTEAFF; CDR3nt: TGTGCCAGCAGTTTAGGGTCAGGAATGAACACTGAAGCTTTCTTT
d_gene: -; abundance: -; v_gene: TRBV19; j_gene: TRBJ1-1; CDR3aa: CASSTLVANTEAFF; CDR3nt: TGTGCCAGTAGTACCCTCGTCGCGAACACTGAAGCTTTCTTT
d_gene: -; abundance: few; v_gene: TRBV19; j_gene: TRBJ2-5; CDR3aa: CASSPVETDKTQETQYF; CDR3nt: TGTGCCAGTAGTCCGGTTGAGACAGATAAGACACAAGAGACCCAGTACTTC
d_gene: -; abundance: few; v_gene: TRBV6-1; j_gene: TRBJ2-3; CDR3aa: CASTMGESDTQYF; CDR3nt: TGTGCCAGCACTATGGGGGAATCAGATACGCAGTATTTT